This T cell receptor (beta chain) was identified in a study of long-term antiretroviral therapy in people with HIV (dated by TCRdb to the early 2020s). Turning to the overall study: Collection of the earliest samples took place about a decade ahead of the 2015 WHO recommendation for immediate ART, at a time when ART was typically delayed until CD4 counts fell. A retrospective serial study tested whether ART initiation and durable HIV suppression were associated with changes in peripheral blood TRB repertoire composition and diversity. Among the 30 to 35 participants with HIV, eleven were female. No cross-contamination during QIAcube processing was seen in test extractions of a monoclonal T-cell line run alongside a few dozen polyclonal samples. The cohort contributed about 200 cryopreserved PBMC samples from 30 adults with confirmed HIV infection, collected serially over a mean of roughly 6 years (range 1-12).

After removal of 4 bases from V and 8 bases from J, the junction retains 6 bases not matched to a gene. The germline V gene specifies SGHTA as CDR1 and FQGTGA as CDR2. Including the terminal cysteine and phenylalanine, the CDR3 comprises 15 residues. Only CDR3 DNA is held: 45 bases, read in frame from base 1. Here is what the overall study found, with its caveats: Because PBMC availability was limited, only the TCR beta chain was sequenced, with no alpha chain pairing. Unsorted PBMC were profiled instead of sorted CD4+ and CD8+ T cells because pre-ART samples had limited cell numbers. Expanded TRB clones identified before ART initiation dominated the repertoire across all time points, though the dominance fluctuated and decreased in many PLHIV after ART. Inferences about post-ART repertoire changes are limited because no data were available on ART adherence, viral resistance or therapy changes. The samples span the years 2004 to 2017, and the ART regimens used at that time may not be as effective as current regimens. Narrower CDR3 length ranges were observed in HIV repertoires than in controls, and an antigen-experienced repertoire with only a slight naive shift after ART was suggested by the network structure. Starting ART was linked to a significant rise in TRB diversity, yet even with long-term ART the diversity remained significantly lower than in transplant donor controls.

To be included, a participant needed at least one PBMC sample from before ART initiation plus at least two post-ART samples. Every participant with HIV received treatment in the United States of America. Before DNA extraction, cryopreserved samples containing about 1-11 million PBMC were thawed and washed. At the time of the earliest PBMC sample for each participant with HIV, ages ranged from about 23 to 60 years. PBMC samples were contributed by each participant from 1-4 timepoints before ART initiation and 2-8 timepoints after ART initiation, with a median of 7 samples. For every participant, serial HIV viral load, CD4+ T-cell count, ART history and demographic data were obtained. Genomic DNA was extracted from unsorted PBMC with a Qiagen kit on a QIAcube, with processing performed in batches of 12 samples. The immunoSEQ hsTCRB v3.0 assay was used at survey level resolution to sequence the TRB variable region. The target sequencing depth for TRB was about 40,000-55,000 T-cell genomes per sample. TRB libraries were pooled and sequenced on an Illumina MiSeq using a v3 150-cycle kit. For the original study's pipeline: Repertoire analysis ran in R within a reproducible Nextflow workflow covering QC, data transformation and analysis. Custom analyses were implemented in LymphoSeq2, an R package for AIRR-Seq data exploration. A handful of samples that produced fewer than 5000 total TRB sequences were removed, so approximately 170 HIV repertoires were analyzed. Among the roughly 190 retained HIV repertoires, some 60 were collected before ART initiation and 120 to 140 were collected after ART initiation. Repertoires were downsampled to 5000 TRB nucleotide sequences, and summary statistics were averaged over 100 downsampling iterations. Only TRB sequences with CDR3 regions of at least seven amino acids were retained for analysis. Diversity was measured with a Shannon entropy-derived clonality score and the Gini coefficient. In repertoire networks, the top 5000 CDR3 amino acid sequences were linked whenever an edit distance of one separated two sequences. For TRB CDR3 amino acid sequences, antigen specificity groups and MHC restriction were predicted with GLIPH2. To flag known CMV, EBV, HIV or tissue antigen associations, CDR3 amino acid sequences were matched against VDJdb and McPAS-TCR. Pre-ART, post-ART and control groups were compared with Wilcoxon signed-rank tests and Holm-Bonferroni correction. The clones in this table, taken by TCRdb from immuneACCESS, are in-frame only. Not every clone is retained; where verified, under half of the shortfall comes from an unresolved V gene, and the cause of the rest is unknown. The V and J calls and clone size come from that table; D and trimming were worked out from the DNA. This sample holds about 39,000 clones; approximately 85% were observed only once. The ten most abundant clones make up under 7.5% of the sample.

Remarks on this clone: The antigen this receptor binds is unknown. No clone much larger than this one lies a single base away; base qualities are absent.

This clonotype originated in a woman between 50 and 59 years old with HIV. The sequences come from unsorted PBMCs, collected 3.1 years after starting antiretroviral therapy. Recombination joined TRBV7-3 with TRBJ2-2, and 11 junctional nucleotides match TRBD1. The DNA reads as follows: TGTGCCAGCAGCTCCGGACAGGGGGCAGGTGGGGAGCTGTTTTTT. The translation is CASSSGQGAGGELFF.